This TCR beta chain comes out of a study of T cells after yellow fever vaccination. In the study overall: Preparation of the low-cell-number fractions used SMART-Seq v4 Ultra Low Input. Study results and limitations: Of the clonotypes, a small share occurred in both CD4 and CD8 compartments. Post-booster samples contained most primary-vaccination clones (more than 95% CD4, roughly 88% CD8).

Conversion of TCR transcripts into cDNA relied on 5'RACE template switching, which added a universal primer site and UMIs. TCRdb processed the 5' RACE reads anew with MiXCR; each CDR3 protein has one entry. The repertoire holds hundreds of thousands of distinct CDR3 sequences, with around 6.5% as singletons. CDR3 length: 12 residues. Germline V gene data show CDR1 as SGHKS and CDR2 as YYEKEE (reference sequence). Trimming removed 2 bases at V and 9 bases at J, with 9 bases between. For this clonotype: Its antigen is undetermined. One base away lies a much larger clone, so this may be a sequencing read error.

The material sequenced was PBMCs, taken 5 days after the yellow fever booster vaccination. The gene calls are TRBV5-5 and TRBJ2-1; D uncertain. This TCR was recovered from a man aged 25 to 40 who received the YFV17D yellow fever vaccine. The DNA of the CDR3 is TGTGCCAGCAGCTTAGAAACCACTGAGCAGTTCTTC. Protein: CASSLETTEQFF.